This T cell receptor beta chain is drawn from a study of T cell repertoires in cytomegalovirus infection. At the level of the study: An indication of both CMV infection and matching HLA type came from public TCR beta signatures.

Each CDR3 protein gets one entry after TCRdb re-called the reads with MiXCR. The sample has 630,000 or so distinct CDR3 sequences; 20% to 30% are singletons. Looked up from germline, CDR1 is MGHDK and CDR2 is SYGVNS. Losses at the gene ends were 10 bases for V and 8 bases for J; bases not matched to a gene: 6. The CDR3 loop spans 12 amino acids. The V and J genes are TRBV25-1 and TRBJ1-1; TRBD1 aligns across 11 bases. The sequence derives from a human donor in good health (CMV status not recorded). Some clones in this sample may be carry-over from other donors' samples. The material sequenced was CD8+ T cells from PBMCs. CDR3 protein: CATRTGGHEAFF. CDR3 in DNA: TGTGCCACTCGGACAGGGGGCCACGAAGCTTTCTTT.